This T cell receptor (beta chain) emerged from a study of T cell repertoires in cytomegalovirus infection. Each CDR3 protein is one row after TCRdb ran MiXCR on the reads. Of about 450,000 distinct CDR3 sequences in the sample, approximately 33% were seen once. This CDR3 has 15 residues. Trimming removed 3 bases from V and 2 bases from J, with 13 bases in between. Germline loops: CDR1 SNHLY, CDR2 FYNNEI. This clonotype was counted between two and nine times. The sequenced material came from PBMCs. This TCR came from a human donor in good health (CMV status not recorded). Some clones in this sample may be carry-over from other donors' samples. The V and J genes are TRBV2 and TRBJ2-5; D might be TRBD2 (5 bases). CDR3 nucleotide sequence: TGTGCCAGCAGTGAGGACCGGGGTCGGCAAGAGACCCAGTACTTC. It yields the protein CASSEDRGRQETQYF. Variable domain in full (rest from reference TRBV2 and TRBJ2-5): EPEVTQTPSHQVTQMGQEVILRCVPISNHLYFYWYRQILGQKVEFLVSFYNNEISEKSEIFDDQFSVERPDGSNFTLKIRSTKLEDSAMYFCASSEDRGRQETQYFGPGTRLLVL.